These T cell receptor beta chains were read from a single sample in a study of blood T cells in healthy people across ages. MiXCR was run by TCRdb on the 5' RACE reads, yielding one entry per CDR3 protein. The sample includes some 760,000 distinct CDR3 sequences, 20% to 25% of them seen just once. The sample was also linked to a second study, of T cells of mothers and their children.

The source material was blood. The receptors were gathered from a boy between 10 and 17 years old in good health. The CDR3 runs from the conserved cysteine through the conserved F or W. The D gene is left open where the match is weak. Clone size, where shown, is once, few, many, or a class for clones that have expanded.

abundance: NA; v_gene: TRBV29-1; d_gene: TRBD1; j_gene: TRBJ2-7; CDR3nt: TGCAGCGTTGAGGAAACAGGGGCCGGGCAGTACTTC; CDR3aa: CSVEETGAGQYF
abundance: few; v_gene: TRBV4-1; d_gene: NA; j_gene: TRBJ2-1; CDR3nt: TGCGCCAGCAGCCAAGATAAAGGGCAGTTCTTC; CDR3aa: CASSQDKGQFF
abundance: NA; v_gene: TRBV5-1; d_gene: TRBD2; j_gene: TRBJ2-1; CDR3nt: TGCGCCAGCAGCTTGAAAGATAGCGGGATGGCCTACAATGAGCAGTTCTTC; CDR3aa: CASSLKDSGMAYNEQFF
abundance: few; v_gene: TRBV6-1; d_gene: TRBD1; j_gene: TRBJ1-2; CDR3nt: TGTGCCAGCAGTGAATGGAGGACAGGGGACACCTTC; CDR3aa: CASSEWRTGDTF
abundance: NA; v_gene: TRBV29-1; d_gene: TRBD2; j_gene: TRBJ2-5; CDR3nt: TGCAGCGTTGCAGCGGGGGGGGCCGTTAGAGAGACCCAGTACTTC; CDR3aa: CSVAAGGAVRETQYF
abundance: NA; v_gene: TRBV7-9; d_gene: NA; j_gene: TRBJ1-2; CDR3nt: TGTGCCAGCAGCTTATCCGCAGGGACCTATGGCTACACCTTC; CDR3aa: CASSLSAGTYGYTF
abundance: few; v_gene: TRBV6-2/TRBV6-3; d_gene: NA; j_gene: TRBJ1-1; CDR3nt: TGTGCCAGCAGTACCGGACAGCTCACTGAAGCTTTCTTT; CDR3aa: CASSTGQLTEAFF
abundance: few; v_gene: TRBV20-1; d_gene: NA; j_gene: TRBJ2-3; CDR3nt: TGCAGTGCTAGGATGGCGGCTAGCACAGATACGCAGTATTTT; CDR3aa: CSARMAASTDTQYF
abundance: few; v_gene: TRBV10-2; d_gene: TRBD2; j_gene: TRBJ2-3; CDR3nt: TGCGCCAGCAGTGAAGCGGGAGGACCCACAAATACGCAGTATTTT; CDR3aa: CASSEAGGPTNTQYF
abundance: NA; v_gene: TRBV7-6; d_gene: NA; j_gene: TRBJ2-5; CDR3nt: TGTGCCAGCAGCGCGAGGGGCGGCGGTGAGACCCAGTACTTC; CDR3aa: CASSARGGGETQYF
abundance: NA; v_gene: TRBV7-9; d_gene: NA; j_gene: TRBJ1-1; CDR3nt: TGTGCCAGCAGCTTAGCCCTTAGGGGCACTGAAGCTTTCTTT; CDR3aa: CASSLALRGTEAFF
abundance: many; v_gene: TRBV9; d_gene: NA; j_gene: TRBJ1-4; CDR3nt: TGTGCCAGCACGGGAGGAAGGGCTAATGAAAAACTGTTTTTT; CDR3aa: CASTGGRANEKLFF
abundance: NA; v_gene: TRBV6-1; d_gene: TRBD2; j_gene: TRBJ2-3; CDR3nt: TGTGCCAGCAGTGAAGCGCGCGGGAGGAGCGATACGCAGTATTTT; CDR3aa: CASSEARGRSDTQYF
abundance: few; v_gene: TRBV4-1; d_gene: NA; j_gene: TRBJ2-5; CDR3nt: TGCGCCAGCAGCCAAGAAGAGCAGGGCCAAGAGACCCAGTACTTC; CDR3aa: CASSQEEQGQETQYF
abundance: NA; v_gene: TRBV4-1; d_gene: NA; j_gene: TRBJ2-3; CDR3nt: TGCGCCAGCAGCCAGGGAGTCTCAGATACGCAGTATTTT; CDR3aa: CASSQGVSDTQYF
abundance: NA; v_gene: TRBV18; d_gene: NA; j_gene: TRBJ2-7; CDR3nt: TGTGCCAGCTCACCAGCTGGACAGAACCTTTACGAGCAGTACTTC; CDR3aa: CASSPAGQNLYEQYF
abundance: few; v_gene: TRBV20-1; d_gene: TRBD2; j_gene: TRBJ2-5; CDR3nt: TGCAGTGCACCCCTAGCGGGGGGGCCGAAGACCCAGTACTTC; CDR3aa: CSAPLAGGPKTQYF
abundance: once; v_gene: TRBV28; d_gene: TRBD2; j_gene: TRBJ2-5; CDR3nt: TGTGCCAGCAGCTTTCAAGCGGGAGGAGAGAGAGAGACCCAGTACTTC; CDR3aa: CASSFQAGGERETQYF
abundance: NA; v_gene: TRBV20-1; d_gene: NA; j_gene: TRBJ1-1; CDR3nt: TGCAGTGCTAGTCAGGGAGGGGGGATGAACACTGAAGCTTTCTTT; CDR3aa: CSASQGGGMNTEAFF
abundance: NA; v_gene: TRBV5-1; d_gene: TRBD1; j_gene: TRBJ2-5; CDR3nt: TGCGCCAGCAGCCCGGACAGGACTCGGGAGACCCAGTACTTC; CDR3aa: CASSPDRTRETQYF
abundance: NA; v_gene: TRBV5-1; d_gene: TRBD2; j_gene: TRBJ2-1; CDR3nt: TGCGCCAGCAGCTATAGCGGGTGGGGTAATGAGCAGTTCTTC; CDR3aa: CASSYSGWGNEQFF
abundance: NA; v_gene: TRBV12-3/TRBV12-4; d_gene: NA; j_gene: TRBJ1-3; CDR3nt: TGTGCCAGCAGCGGTCACTCTGGAAACACCATATATTTT; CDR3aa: CASSGHSGNTIYF
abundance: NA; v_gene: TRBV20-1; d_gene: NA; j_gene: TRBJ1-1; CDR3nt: TGCAGTGCTAGAGATCCCAAAGCGGGAACTGAAGCTTTCTTT; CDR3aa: CSARDPKAGTEAFF
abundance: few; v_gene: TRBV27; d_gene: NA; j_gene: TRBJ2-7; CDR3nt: TGTGCCAGCAGTTTATTCGGGGGCGCCTACGAGCAGTACTTC; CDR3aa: CASSLFGGAYEQYF
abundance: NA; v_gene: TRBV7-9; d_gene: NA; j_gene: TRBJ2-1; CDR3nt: TGTGCCAGCAGCCCAGCGACAGGTTACAATGAGCAGTTCTTC; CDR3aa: CASSPATGYNEQFF
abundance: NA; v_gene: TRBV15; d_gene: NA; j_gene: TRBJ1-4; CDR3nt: TGTGCCACCAGCAGGTGGGACGATGAAAAACTGTTTTTT; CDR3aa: CATSRWDDEKLFF
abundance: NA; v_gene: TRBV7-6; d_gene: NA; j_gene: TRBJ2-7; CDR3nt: TGTGCCAGCAGCCCCCGAGGCCGAGATACCTACGAGCAGTACTTC; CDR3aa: CASSPRGRDTYEQYF
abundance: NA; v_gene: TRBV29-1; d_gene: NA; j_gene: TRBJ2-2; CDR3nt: TGCAGCGCTGAGTACCCGAGAGGGGTAGGCACCGGGGAGCTGTTTTTT; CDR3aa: CSAEYPRGVGTGELFF
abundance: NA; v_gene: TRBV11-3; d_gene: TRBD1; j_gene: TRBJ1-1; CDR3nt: TGTGCCAGCAGCATCCGACAGGGGCCGATGAACACTGAAGCTTTCTTT; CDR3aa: CASSIRQGPMNTEAFF
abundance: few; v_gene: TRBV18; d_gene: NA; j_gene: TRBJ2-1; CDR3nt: TGTGCCAGCTCACCCTCGGACTTTTTCAATGAGCAGTTCTTC; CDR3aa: CASSPSDFFNEQFF
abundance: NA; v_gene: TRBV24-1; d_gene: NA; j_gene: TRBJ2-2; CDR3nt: TGTGCCACCAGTGATAATGTGGGCCCGAACACCGGGGAGCTGTTTTTT; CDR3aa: CATSDNVGPNTGELFF